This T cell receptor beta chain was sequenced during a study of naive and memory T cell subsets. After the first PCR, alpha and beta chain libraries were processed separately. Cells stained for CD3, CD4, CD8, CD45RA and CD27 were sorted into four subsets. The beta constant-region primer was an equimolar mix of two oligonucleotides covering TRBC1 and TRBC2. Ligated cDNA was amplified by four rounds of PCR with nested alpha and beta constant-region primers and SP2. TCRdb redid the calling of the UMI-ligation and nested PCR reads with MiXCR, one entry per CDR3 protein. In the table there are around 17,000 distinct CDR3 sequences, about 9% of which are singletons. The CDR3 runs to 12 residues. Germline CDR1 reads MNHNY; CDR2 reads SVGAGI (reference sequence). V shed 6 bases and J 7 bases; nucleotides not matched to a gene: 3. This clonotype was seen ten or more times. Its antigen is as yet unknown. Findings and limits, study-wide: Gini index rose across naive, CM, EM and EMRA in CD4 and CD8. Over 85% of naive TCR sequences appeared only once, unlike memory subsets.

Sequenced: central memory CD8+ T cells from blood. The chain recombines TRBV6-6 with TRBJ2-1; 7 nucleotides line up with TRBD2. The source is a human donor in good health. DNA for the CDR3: TGTGCCAGCAGAATCGGGGGGAATGAGCAGTTCTTC. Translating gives CASRIGGNEQFF.